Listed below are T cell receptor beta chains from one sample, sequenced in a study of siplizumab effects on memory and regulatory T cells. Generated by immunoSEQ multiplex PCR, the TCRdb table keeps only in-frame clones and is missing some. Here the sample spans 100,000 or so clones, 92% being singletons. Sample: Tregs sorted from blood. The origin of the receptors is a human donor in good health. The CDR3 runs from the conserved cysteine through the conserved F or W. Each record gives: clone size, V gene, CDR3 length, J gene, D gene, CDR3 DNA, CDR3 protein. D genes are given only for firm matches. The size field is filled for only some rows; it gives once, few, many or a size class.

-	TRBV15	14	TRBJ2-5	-	TGTGCCACCAGCAGAGTTGGGGCTAGAAATACCCAGTACTTC	CATSRVGARNTQYF
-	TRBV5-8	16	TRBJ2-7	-	TGTGCCAGCAGTCTTGTCGGCGGGACAGTAGGTGTGGAGCAGTACTTC	CASSLVGGTVGVEQYF
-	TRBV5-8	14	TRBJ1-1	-	TGTGCCAGCAGCTTTGGGGGTTTGGAGACTGAAGCTTTCTTT	CASSFGGLETEAFF
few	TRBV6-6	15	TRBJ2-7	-	TGTGCCAGCAGTTACTCGGGTGGTGGTAATTACGAGCAGTACTTC	CASSYSGGGNYEQYF
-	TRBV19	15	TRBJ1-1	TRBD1	TGTGCCAGTAGTCGGCGTAACAGGGGGCACACTGAAGCTTTCTTT	CASSRRNRGHTEAFF
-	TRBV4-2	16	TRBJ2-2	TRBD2	TGTGCCAGCAGCCGAAACAGCGGGATTGTGGGCGGGGAGCTGTTTTTT	CASSRNSGIVGGELFF
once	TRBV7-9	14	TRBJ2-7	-	TGTGCCAGCAGCCTAACGTGGGATGGCTACGAGCAGTACTTC	CASSLTWDGYEQYF
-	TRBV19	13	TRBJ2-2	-	TGTGCCAGTAAGCGCCTGAACACCGGGGAGCTGTTTTTT	CASKRLNTGELFF
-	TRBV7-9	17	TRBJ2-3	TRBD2	TGTGCCAGCAGCTTAGCCGGGACTAGCATGGGCACAGATACGCAGTATTTT	CASSLAGTSMGTDTQYF
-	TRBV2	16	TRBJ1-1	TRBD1	TGTGCCACCAACCGAGGGGGGACAGGGATGAACACTGAAGCTTTCTTT	CATNRGGTGMNTEAFF
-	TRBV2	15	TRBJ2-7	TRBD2	TGTGCCAGCAGAGAGCCCCTAGCGGGCGCCTACGAGCAGTACTTC	CASREPLAGAYEQYF
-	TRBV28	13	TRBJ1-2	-	TGTGCCAGCACCCTAGCGGGGAGGAGTGGCTACACCTTC	CASTLAGRSGYTF
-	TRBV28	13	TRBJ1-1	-	TGTGCCAGCAGTTTCGCGAGGGGTACTGAAGCTTTCTTT	CASSFARGTEAFF
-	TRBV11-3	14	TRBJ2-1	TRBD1	TGTGCCAGCAGCTCTGGGACAGGGGAGAATGAGCAGTTCTTC	CASSSGTGENEQFF
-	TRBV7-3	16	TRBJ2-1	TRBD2	TGTGCCAGCAGCTTAATGGCGACTAGCGGGTACAATGAGCAGTTCTTC	CASSLMATSGYNEQFF
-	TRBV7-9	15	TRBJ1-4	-	TGTGCCAGCAGCTTAGCCCAGGGGAGAGGTGAAAAACTGTTTTTT	CASSLAQGRGEKLFF
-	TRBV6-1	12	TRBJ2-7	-	TGTGCCAGCAGACAGAGCTCCTACGAGCAGTACTTC	CASRQSSYEQYF
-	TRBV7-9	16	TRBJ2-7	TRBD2	TGTGCCAGCAGCGCTAGACTAGCACGGGCTTACTACGAGCAGTACTTC	CASSARLARAYYEQYF
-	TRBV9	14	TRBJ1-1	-	TGTGCCAGCCCCGGCGTTGGCACTTGGAGTGAAGCTTTCTTT	CASPGVGTWSEAFF
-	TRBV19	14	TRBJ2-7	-	TGTGCCAGTAGTGGAACAGGGCTAACCTACGAGCAGTACTTC	CASSGTGLTYEQYF
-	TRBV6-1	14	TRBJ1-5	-	TGTGCCAGCAGTGTTGAACCAGGGAATCAGCCCCAGCATTTT	CASSVEPGNQPQHF
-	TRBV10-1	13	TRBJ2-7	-	TGCGCCAGCACCTCAGTGCTCTCCTACGAGCAGTACTTC	CASTSVLSYEQYF
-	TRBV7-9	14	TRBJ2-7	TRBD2	TGTGCCAGCAGTTATAGCGGGATTCAGTACGAGCAGTACTTC	CASSYSGIQYEQYF
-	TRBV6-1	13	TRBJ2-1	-	TGTGCCAGCAGTGTAGGTTCCTACAATGAGCAGTTCTTC	CASSVGSYNEQFF
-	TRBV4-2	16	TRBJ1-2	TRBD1	TGTGCCAGCAGCCAAGAAGCCCAGGGGGCTAACTATGGCTACACCTTC	CASSQEAQGANYGYTF
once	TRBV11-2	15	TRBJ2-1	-	TGTGCCAGCAGCTGGGCTTTCAGCTCCTACAATGAGCAGTTCTTC	CASSWAFSSYNEQFF
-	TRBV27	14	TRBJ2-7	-	TGTGCCAGCAGTTTGGTGCAGGGGTCCTACGAGCAGTACTTC	CASSLVQGSYEQYF
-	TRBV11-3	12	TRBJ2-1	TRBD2	TGTGCCAGCAGCTACCTAGCGGGAGAGCAGTTCTTC	CASSYLAGEQFF
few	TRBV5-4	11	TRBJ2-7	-	TGTGCCAGCAGCTTGGAGTCCGAGCAGTACTTC	CASSLESEQYF
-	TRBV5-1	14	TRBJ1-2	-	TGCGCCAGCAGCTTGAACCCCGGGAACTATGGCTACACCTTC	CASSLNPGNYGYTF
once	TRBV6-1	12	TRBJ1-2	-	TGTGCCATAAACAGGGCCAACTATGGCTACACCTTC	CAINRANYGYTF
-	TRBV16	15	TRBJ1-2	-	TGTGCCAGCAGCCAATTGGCAGGGGTCGTCTGGGGCTACACCTTC	CASSQLAGVVWGYTF
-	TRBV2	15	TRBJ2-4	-	TGTGCCAGCAGACAGGGTGAGGCGACCAAAAACATTCAGTACTTC	CASRQGEATKNIQYF
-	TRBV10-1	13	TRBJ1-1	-	TGCGCCAGCAGTGAGTCGTCAATCGGTGAAGCTTTCTTT	CASSESSIGEAFF
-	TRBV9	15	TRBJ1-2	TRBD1	TGTGCCAGCAGCGTTACCGGGACAGGGCTGAATGGCTACACCTTC	CASSVTGTGLNGYTF
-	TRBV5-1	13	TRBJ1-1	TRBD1	TGCGCCAGCAGCCCGACAGGGGACACTGAAGCTTTCTTT	CASSPTGDTEAFF
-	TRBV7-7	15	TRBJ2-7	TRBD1	TGTGCTAGCAGCGAACGACAGGGGCCCATCTACGAGCAGTACTTC	CASSERQGPIYEQYF
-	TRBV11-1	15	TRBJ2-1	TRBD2	TGTGCCAGCAGTGAACTACTAGCGGGGTTAGATGAGCAGTTCTTC	CASSELLAGLDEQFF
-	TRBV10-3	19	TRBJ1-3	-	TGTGCCATCAGGCAACCTGGGACAAAGGGCACTACCTCTGGAAACACCATATATTTT	CAIRQPGTKGTTSGNTIYF
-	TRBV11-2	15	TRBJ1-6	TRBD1	TGTGCCAGCAGCTTAGGACAGGGGGAACGTTCACCCCTCCACTTT	CASSLGQGERSPLHF
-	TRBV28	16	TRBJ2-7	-	TGTGCCAGCAGTTTAGAGTGCGGTAGGAATTTTTGCGAGCAGTACTTC	CASSLECGRNFCEQYF
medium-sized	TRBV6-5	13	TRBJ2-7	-	TGTGCCAGCAGTTACTCGAAGGGATACGAGCAGTACTTC	CASSYSKGYEQYF
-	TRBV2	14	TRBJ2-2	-	TGTGCCAGCAGTGGTAGGACAGCAACCGGGGAGCTGTTTTTT	CASSGRTATGELFF
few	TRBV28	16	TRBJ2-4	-	TGTGCCAGCAGTTACCGACAGACACTAGCCAAAAACATTCAGTACTTC	CASSYRQTLAKNIQYF
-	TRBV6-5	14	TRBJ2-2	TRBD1	TGTGCCAGCAAGGGACAGGGGAACACCGGGGAGCTGTTTTTT	CASKGQGNTGELFF
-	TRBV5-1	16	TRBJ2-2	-	TGCGCCAGTAGGACTATCGTACAGGGAAACACCGGGGAGCTGTTTTTT	CASRTIVQGNTGELFF
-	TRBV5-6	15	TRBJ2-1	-	TGTGCCAGCAGCTTGGCCCACCGGACTATAAGTGAGCAGTTCTTC	CASSLAHRTISEQFF
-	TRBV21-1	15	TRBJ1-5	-	TGTGCCAGCAGCAAACTCCCCCACGCTTGTGGGCCCCAGCATTTT	CASSKLPHACGPQHF
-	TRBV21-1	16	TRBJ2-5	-	TGTGCCAGCAGCAAATGGAAGGGCCGCGGGGAAGAGACCCAGTACTTC	CASSKWKGRGEETQYF
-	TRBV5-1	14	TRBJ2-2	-	TGCGCCAGCAGATTAGGGCTAGACACCGGGGAGCTGTTTTTT	CASRLGLDTGELFF
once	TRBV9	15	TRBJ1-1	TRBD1	TGTGCCAGCAGCGTCAGAGGGGGCATGAACACTGAAGCTTTCTTT	CASSVRGGMNTEAFF